Below are 6 T cell receptor beta chains sequenced from a single sample in a study of chemoradiotherapy in HPV16-positive cancers. The data were produced by immunoSEQ multiplex PCR, yet TCRdb's version contains in-frame clones alone and is incomplete. The sample has about 16,000 clones; about 74% are singletons. The sample consisted of tumor tissue, taken from a patient who underwent chemoradiotherapy. Receptors originate from a human donor with HPV-associated anogenital cancer.

The chain links TRBV4-2 to TRBJ2-1; TRBD2 matches 11 bases. The CDR3 contains 21 residues. Germline trimming cut 1 base from V and 0 bases from J; bases unmatched to any gene: 14. Germline lookup yields CDR1 LGHNA and CDR2 YNFKEQ. The CDR3 reads CASSQALLAGVGGSSYNEQFF. As DNA, the CDR3 is TGTGCCAGCAGCCAAGCGTTACTAGCGGGAGTCGGAGGTAGCTCCTACAATGAGCAGTTCTTC.

The CDR3 here is CASNPDRRSSYNSPLHF. CDR3 DNA: TGTGCCAGCAACCCGGACAGGAGGAGCTCCTATAATTCACCCCTCCACTTT. The chain has TRBV4-2 and TRBJ1-6; 7 bases match TRBD1. Germline values: CDR1 LGHNA, CDR2 YNFKEQ. This CDR3 has 17 amino acids. The trim removed 7 bases at V and 0 bases at J, leaving 9 bases unmatched.

The rearrangement uses TRBV15 and TRBJ2-7, with D possibly being TRBD1 (5 bases). Trimming pared 5 bases from V and 3 bases from J, leaving 11 bases between. In germline, CDR1 is LNHNV, CDR2 YYDKDF (reference sequence). The CDR3 is 13 amino acids. The CDR3 spells CATSSGANYEQYF. The CDR3 region has the DNA TGTGCCACCAGCTCTGGGGCGAACTACGAGCAGTACTTC.

The genes are TRBV6-5 and TRBJ2-5; D perhaps matches TRBD2 (6 bases). V lost 0 bases and J 13 bases, leaving 15 bases between the germline ends. Germline CDR1 is MNHEY and CDR2 is SVGAGI. The CDR3 is made up of 13 amino acids. CDR3 amino acids: CASSYSGLGGMYF. CDR3 sequence (DNA): TGTGCCAGCAGTTACTCGGGGTTAGGCGGGATGTACTTC.

V gene TRBV28 combines with J gene TRBJ2-7, with D maybe TRBD2 (6 bases). The CDR3 length is 13 residues. The V and J ends lost 3 bases and 2 bases respectively, with 8 bases between them. Germline-derived CDR1 and CDR2 are MDHEN and SYDVKM. This chain's CDR3 is CASSFTGAYEQYF. The CDR3 DNA sequence: TGTGCCAGCAGTTTCACGGGAGCCTACGAGCAGTACTTC.

Regarding this clone: The same CDR3 also results from other DNA sequences found in this sample. The genes are TRBV2 and TRBJ2-5, with 9 positions matching TRBD2. V was clipped by 2 bases and J by 4 bases; unmatched bases: 11. CDR3 length equals 17 residues. Germline-derived CDR1 and CDR2 are SNHLY and FYNNEI. CDR3 DNA sequence: TGTGCCAGCAGTGAAAAAGAGGCGGGAGGGCCGGGAGAGACCCAGTACTTC. Translation gives CASSEKEAGGPGETQYF.